Detailed here is one T cell receptor beta chain. These data are taken from a study of post-analysis software for immune sequencing data. The TCR beta cDNA libraries contained unique molecular identifiers. One entry per CDR3 protein results from TCRdb running MiXCR on the PCR reads. The sample lists a few hundred thousand distinct CDR3 sequences, 30% to 40% occurring once. The origin of this receptor is a girl between 2 and 17 years old with multiple sclerosis. Sequenced sample: blood.

The CDR3 reads CASSLGPENSNQPQHF. For the CDR3, the DNA is TGTGCCAGCAGCTTAGGCCCGGAAAATAGCAATCAGCCCCAGCATTTT. The chain recombines TRBV11-2 with TRBJ1-5; no reliable D call. Deletions cut 1 base from V and 0 bases from J, with 10 bases between. Germline CDR1 SGHAT, CDR2 FQNNGV. There are 16 residues in the CDR3.